The clone carrying this TCR beta chain was seen ten or more times. No antigen is known for it. This specimen belongs to a study of blood T cells in healthy people across ages. Study-level results: Diversity estimated from one million T cells was considered an underestimate.

A sample-barcoded 5' primer and a J-beta primer mix were used in a second PCR of about 6 to 12 cycles. TCRdb re-derived calls from the 5' RACE reads in MiXCR, one entry per CDR3 protein. Of around 1,000,000 distinct CDR3 sequences in the sample, almost 25% were seen once. CDR3 length: 12 amino acids. The germline V and J ends were trimmed by 8 bases and 0 bases, with 7 bases remaining between them. It was roughly 10 milliliters of peripheral blood that were drawn from each donor. This sample also belongs to another study, concerning T cells of mothers and their children. Turning to that study: Samples were provided by three healthy Caucasian mothers and their six children.

Sequenced sample: blood. The clonotype was recovered from a girl aged 2 to 9 in good health. This chain uses TRBV12-3 or TRBV12-4 with TRBJ1-1, with unresolved D. The CDR3 spells CASEGLNTEAFF. The CDR3 DNA sequence: TGTGCCAGCGAGGGCCTGAACACTGAAGCTTTCTTT.